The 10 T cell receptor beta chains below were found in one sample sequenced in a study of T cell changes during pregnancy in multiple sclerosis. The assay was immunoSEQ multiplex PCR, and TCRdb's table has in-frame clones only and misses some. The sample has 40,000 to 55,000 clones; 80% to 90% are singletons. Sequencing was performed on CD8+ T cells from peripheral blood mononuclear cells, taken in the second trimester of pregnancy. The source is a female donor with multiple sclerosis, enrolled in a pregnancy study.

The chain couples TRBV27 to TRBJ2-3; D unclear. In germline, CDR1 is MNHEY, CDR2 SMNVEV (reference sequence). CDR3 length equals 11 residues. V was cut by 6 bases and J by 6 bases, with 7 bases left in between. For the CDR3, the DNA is TGTGCCAGCAGCTCCTACGATACGCAGTATTTT. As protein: CASSSYDTQYF.

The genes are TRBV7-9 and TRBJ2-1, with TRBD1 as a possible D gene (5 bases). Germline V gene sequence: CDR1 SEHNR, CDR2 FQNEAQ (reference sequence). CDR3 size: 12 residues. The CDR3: CAFVRDYNEQFF. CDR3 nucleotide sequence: TGTGCTTTCGTCAGGGACTACAATGAGCAGTTCTTC.

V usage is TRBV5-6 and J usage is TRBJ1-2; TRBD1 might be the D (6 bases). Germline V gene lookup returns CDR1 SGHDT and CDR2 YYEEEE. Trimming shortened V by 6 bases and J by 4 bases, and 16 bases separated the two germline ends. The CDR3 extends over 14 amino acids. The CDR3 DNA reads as TGTGCCAGCACCCTGACAGGTATCGGCTATGGCTACACCTTC. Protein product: CASTLTGIGYGYTF.

CDR3 sequence reads: CASSGGGGNQPQHF. The CDR3 DNA is TGTGCCAGCAGTGGGGGGGGAGGCAATCAGCCCCAGCATTTT. The chain uses TRBV6-1 and TRBJ1-5, with a possible D match to TRBD1 (5 bases). Trimming stripped 4 bases from V and 2 bases from J, with 9 bases between. CDR1 and CDR2 (germline): MNHNS, SASEGT. This CDR3 region has 14 residues.

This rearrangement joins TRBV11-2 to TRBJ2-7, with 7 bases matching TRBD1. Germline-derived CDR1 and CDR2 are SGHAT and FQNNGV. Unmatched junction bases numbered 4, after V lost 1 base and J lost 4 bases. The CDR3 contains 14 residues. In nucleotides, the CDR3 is TGTGCCAGCAGCTTAGGACAGGGAGAGTACGAGCAGTACTTC. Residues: CASSLGQGEYEQYF.

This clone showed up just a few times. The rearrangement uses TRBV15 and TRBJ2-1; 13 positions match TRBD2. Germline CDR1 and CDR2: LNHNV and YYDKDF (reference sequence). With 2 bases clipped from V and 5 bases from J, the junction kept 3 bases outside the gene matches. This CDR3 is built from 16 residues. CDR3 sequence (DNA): TGTGCCACCAGCAGACGACTAGCGGGGGGCGACAATGAGCAGTTCTTC. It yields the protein CATSRRLAGGDNEQFF.

The CDR3 loop is CASSVAGVNSPLHF. The CDR3 region has the DNA TGTGCCAGCAGCGTTGCGGGGGTTAATTCACCCCTCCACTTT. The genes are TRBV9 and TRBJ1-6, with D maybe TRBD1 (5 bases). This CDR3 is 14 amino acids long. Trimming pared 2 bases from V and 6 bases from J, leaving 9 bases between. Per germline, CDR1 SGDLS and CDR2 YYNGEE.

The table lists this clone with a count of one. The CDR3 loop is CAVRAAGYEQYF. In DNA, the CDR3 is TGTGCCGTAAGAGCGGCTGGGTACGAGCAGTACTTC. The chain couples TRBV11-2 to TRBJ2-7, with D maybe TRBD2 (5 bases). The CDR3 is 12 residues long. Germline V gene sequence: CDR1 SGHAT, CDR2 FQNNGV. V was clipped by 11 bases and J by 4 bases, with 15 bases between them.

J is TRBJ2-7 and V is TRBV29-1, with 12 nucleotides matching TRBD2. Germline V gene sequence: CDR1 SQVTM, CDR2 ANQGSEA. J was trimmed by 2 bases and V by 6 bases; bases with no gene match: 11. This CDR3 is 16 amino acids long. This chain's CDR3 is CSVDLVGLAGTYEQYF. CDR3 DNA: TGCAGCGTGGATCTAGTAGGACTAGCGGGGACCTACGAGCAGTACTTC.

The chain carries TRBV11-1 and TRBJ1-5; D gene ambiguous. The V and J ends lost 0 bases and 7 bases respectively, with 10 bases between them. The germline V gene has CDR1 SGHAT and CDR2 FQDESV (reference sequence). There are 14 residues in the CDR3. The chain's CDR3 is CASSLAIGEQPQHF. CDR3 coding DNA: TGTGCCAGCAGCTTAGCGATTGGAGAACAGCCCCAGCATTTT.